This TCR beta chain was sequenced for a study of CD8 T cells in Susac syndrome. RNA in amounts of roughly 0.5 to 1 ug was reverse transcribed with random hexamers. A multiplex approach, immunoSEQ multiplex PCR, amplified TCR beta CDR3 across 54 Vbeta and 13 Jbeta. Each CDR3 protein is one row after TCRdb ran MiXCR on the immunoSEQ multiplex PCR reads. Counted here are about 47,000 distinct CDR3 sequences, more than 85% occurring once; the ten biggest clones make up 0.41%. Healthy donors acted as controls, with matching for age and sex. The authors negatively isolated CD8+ and CD4+ T cells and FACS-enriched TEMRA cells. This CDR3 has 15 amino acids. V lost 5 bases and J lost 2; bases outside the gene matches: 5. Germline V gene data show CDR1 as SEHNR and CDR2 as FQNEAQ (reference sequence).

The sequence was collected from a human donor in good health. Sequencing was carried out using CD8+ T cells from PBMCs. The rearrangement joins TRBV7-9 to TRBJ2-1; 8 nucleotides agree with TRBD1. The CDR3 DNA follows: TGTGCCAGCAGCCCGCGACAGGGGCCCTACAATGAGCAGTTCTTC. Its translation is CASSPRQGPYNEQFF.